The 11 T cell receptor beta chains listed next were all sequenced from one sample in a study of cytomegalovirus exposure and HLA in healthy donors. The study ran its PCR with 60 Vbeta and 13 Jbeta primers. The assay was immunoSEQ multiplex PCR, and TCRdb's table has in-frame clones only and misses some. There are roughly 180,000 clones in the sample; around 82% occur only once, and approximately 0.25% lies in the top ten. The sequenced material came from PBMCs. These receptors originate from a boy aged 5-17 years in good health and CMV-seronegative.

This clone was counted once. The gene calls are TRBV20-1 and TRBJ2-3, with D hard to call. Germline-derived CDR1 and CDR2 are DFQATT and SNEGSKA (reference sequence). This CDR3 comprises 11 residues. V lost 6 bases and J 5 bases, leaving 9 bases between the germline ends. The CDR3 DNA reads TGCAGTGCCTCACGGGTAGATACGCAGTATTTT. Its translation is CSASRVDTQYF.

The chain is built from TRBV9 and TRBJ2-6; 8 bases are shared with TRBD1. The CDR3 runs to 19 residues. Unmatched junction bases numbered 16, after V lost 6 bases and J lost 2 bases. Germline CDR1 reads SGDLS; CDR2 reads YYNGEE. CDR3 bases: TGTGCCAGCACGGAGGGGCCTGGGCAGGGGGCCGCTGGGGCCAACGTCCTGACTTTC. As protein: CASTEGPGQGAAGANVLTF.

V is TRBV30 and J is TRBJ2-7; 9 nucleotides line up with TRBD2. The ends lost 0 bases at V and 4 bases at J; junction bases unmatched: 7. Per germline, CDR1 GTSNPN and CDR2 SVGIG (reference sequence). CDR3 length: 15 amino acids. The CDR3 nucleotides read TGTGCCTGGAGTGTCCAGACTAGCGGCGGGTACGAGCAGTACTTC. It translates to CAWSVQTSGGYEQYF.

The chain has TRBV4-3 and TRBJ1-4, with TRBD1 matching over 9 bases. V lost 1 base and J lost 7; bases outside the gene matches: 16. The CDR3 totals 19 residues. CDR1 and CDR2 from the germline V gene are LGHNA and YSLEER. The CDR3 sequence: CASSQVWSGQGSQVEKLFF. In nucleotides, the CDR3 is TGCGCCAGCAGCCAAGTTTGGTCGGGACAGGGTTCCCAGGTTGAAAAACTGTTTTTT.

The rearrangement uses TRBV5-8 and TRBJ1-1; tentatively, D is TRBD1 (6 bases). V was pared by 1 base and J by 3 bases, with 13 bases between. The CDR3 has 15 residues. Per germline, CDR1 SGHTS and CDR2 YDEGEE. CDR3 coding DNA: TGTGCCAGCAGCTTGACAGGGAATGGGTACACTGAAGCTTTCTTT. Its translation is CASSLTGNGYTEAFF.

This sequence joins TRBV30 and TRBJ2-1; 7 bases line up with TRBD2. The length of the CDR3 is 15 residues. CDR1 and CDR2 from the germline V gene are GTSNPN and SVGIG (reference sequence). The J segment lost 4 bases and the V segment lost 2 bases, leaving 8 bases of the junction unmatched. CDR3 bases: TGTGCCTGGAGTCCAGCCCACGGGGGGTACAATGAGCAGTTCTTC. It encodes CAWSPAHGGYNEQFF.

This chain connects TRBV27 to TRBJ2-7, with 8 bases identical to TRBD1. V trimming: 4 bases; J trimming: 6 bases; junction bases outside the gene matches: 11. The CDR3 totals 15 residues. Germline assignment: CDR1 MNHEY and CDR2 SMNVEV (reference sequence). CDR3 nucleotide sequence: TGTGCCAGCAGTTACTGGACAGGGATGGTCAGCGAGCAGTACTTC. Its protein product is CASSYWTGMVSEQYF.

V and J are TRBV2 and TRBJ2-5; D is perhaps TRBD1 (6 bases). Per germline, CDR1 SNHLY and CDR2 FYNNEI. V lost 1 base to trimming and J lost 3 bases, with 15 bases between them. CDR3 length equals 16 residues. CDR3 in amino acids: CASSEGIRGGEETQYF. The CDR3 DNA follows: TGTGCCAGCAGTGAAGGGATCAGGGGCGGAGAAGAGACCCAGTACTTC. The entire variable domain, with the rest obtained from reference TRBV2 and TRBJ2-5, is as follows: EPEVTQTPSHQVTQMGQEVILRCVPISNHLYFYWYRQILGQKVEFLVSFYNNEISEKSEIFDDQFSVERPDGSNFTLKIRSTKLEDSAMYFCASSEGIRGGEETQYFGPGTRLLVL.

J is TRBJ1-2 and V is TRBV10-3; D remains ambiguous. V was cut by 8 bases and J by 5 bases, with 21 bases left in between. Germline V gene data show CDR1 as ENHRY and CDR2 as SYGVKD. There are 15 residues in the CDR3. CDR3 sequence reads: CAICQNARDPYGYTF. CDR3 coding DNA: TGTGCCATCTGTCAGAATGCTCGGGATCCTTATGGCTACACCTTC.

The chain is built from TRBV30 and TRBJ2-1, with D tentatively TRBD2 (6 bases). Trimming removed 1 base from V and 6 bases from J, with 13 bases in between. The V gene's germline CDR1 is GTSNPN and CDR2 SVGIG (reference sequence). This CDR3 has 14 residues. The CDR3 here is CAWSDRRGRNEQFF. The CDR3 DNA is TGTGCCTGGAGTGACCGGCGGGGCCGCAATGAGCAGTTCTTC. Looking up the rest from reference TRBV30 and TRBJ2-1 gives the full variable domain: SQTIHQWPATLVQPVGSPLSLECTVEGTSNPNLYWYRQAAGRGLQLLFYSVGIGQISSEVPQNLSASRPQDRQFILSSKKLLLSDSGFYLCAWSDRRGRNEQFFGPGTRLTVL.

V is TRBV29-1 and J is TRBJ2-5; 9 bases align to TRBD1. J gave up 4 bases and V 5 bases, and 5 bases lay outside the gene matches. The CDR3 spans 13 residues. The germline V gene encodes CDR1 SQVTM and CDR2 ANQGSEA. The CDR3 here is CSVPVTGGETQYF. Written as DNA, the CDR3 is TGCAGCGTTCCAGTGACAGGGGGAGAGACCCAGTACTTC.